This T cell receptor (beta chain) was found in a study of blood T cell repertoires in COVID-19. The protocol was immunoSEQ multiplex PCR, while the TCRdb copy is restricted to in-frame clones and leaves out a portion. The profile shows 70,000 or so clones, under 95% of them singletons. The CDR3 contains 14 residues. CDR1 and CDR2 (germline): LGHDT, YNNKEL (reference sequence). Between the trimmed V and J ends, which lost 5 bases and 5 bases, there was a span of 15 bases. Specimen: peripheral blood. The chain joins TRBV3-1 (or the pseudogene TRBV3-2) to TRBJ1-1; D might be TRBD1 (5 bases). The receptor comes from a human donor in a cohort sampled during active COVID-19. The CDR3 DNA follows: TGTGCCAGCAGCGTCGGGGGAAGCCGGACTGAAGCTTTCTTT. It specifies CASSVGGSRTEAFF.